This T cell receptor beta chain was sequenced in a study of T cell repertoires in ileal Crohn's disease. Study at large: Median disease duration was nearly eight years; around 35% smoked at surgery. Study findings and constraints: Mucosal expansions were suggested to be mainly CD8 T cells. Every patient over 26.8% clonality showed endoscopic recurrence.

Generated by immunoSEQ multiplex PCR, the TCRdb table keeps only in-frame clones and is missing some. The sample includes around 6,700 clones, more than 75% of them seen just once. Concerning this clone itself: What it recognizes is unknown.

The CDR3 spans 16 residues. CDR1 and CDR2 from the germline V gene are SGHRS and YFSETQ. V lost 4 bases, J lost 1 base, and 7 bases stayed unmatched. Included were adult ileal or ileocolonic Crohn's patients indicated for ileocolonic resection. What was sequenced was ileal tissue. The chain has TRBV5-1 and TRBJ2-3; 9 positions agree with TRBD2. This TCR came from an adult with Crohn's disease. This CDR3 is CASSIGASGGTDTQYF. CDR3 nucleotide sequence: TGCGCCAGCAGCATAGGTGCTAGCGGGGGCACAGATACGCAGTATTTT.